This entry concerns a single TCR beta chain. The record originates from a study of blood T cell repertoires in COVID-19. Study details: Whether acute or convalescent, the COVID-19 samples came from the United States, Italy and Spain. T cells, B-cell-depleted T cells, or PBMCs supplied cDNA or gDNA.

Authors' processing steps: By means of reference gene primer amplification, nucleated cell counts were estimated. Clones were read by immunoSEQ multiplex PCR, and TCRdb kept only the in-frame ones, dropping some. D and trimming were read from the DNA, whereas the V and J calls and clone size are those reported in that table. The table lists more than 65,000 clones, 75% to 85% of them singletons, with 20% to 25% in the top ten. The receptor was isolated from a woman aged 50 to 60 with acute or convalescent COVID-19. The sequenced material came from peripheral blood.

CDR3 sequence reads: CASSHADREDEQYF. Written as DNA, the CDR3 is TGCGCCAGCAGCCATGCGGACAGGGAGGACGAGCAGTACTTC. This chain joins TRBV4-3 and TRBJ2-7, with TRBD1 matching 8 bases. CDR1 and CDR2 (germline): LGHNA, YSLEER. With V trimmed by 3 bases and J by 5 bases, 6 bases remained unmatched. The CDR3 has 14 residues.